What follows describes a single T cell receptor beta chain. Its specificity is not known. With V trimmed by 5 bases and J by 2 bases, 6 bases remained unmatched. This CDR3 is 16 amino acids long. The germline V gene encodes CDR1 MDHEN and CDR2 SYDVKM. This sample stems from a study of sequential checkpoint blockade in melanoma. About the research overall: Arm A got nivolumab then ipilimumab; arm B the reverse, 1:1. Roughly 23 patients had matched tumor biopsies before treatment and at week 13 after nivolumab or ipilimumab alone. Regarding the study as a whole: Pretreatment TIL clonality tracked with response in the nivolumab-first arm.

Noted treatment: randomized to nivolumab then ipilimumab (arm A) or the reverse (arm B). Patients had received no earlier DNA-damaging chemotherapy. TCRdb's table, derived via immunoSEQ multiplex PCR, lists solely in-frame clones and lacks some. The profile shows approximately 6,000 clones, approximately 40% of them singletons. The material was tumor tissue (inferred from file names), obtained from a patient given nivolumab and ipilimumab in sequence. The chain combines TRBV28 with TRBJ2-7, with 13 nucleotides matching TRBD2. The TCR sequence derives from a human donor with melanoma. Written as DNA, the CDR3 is TGTGCCAGCAGTCCCGTACTAGCGGGAGGGACCTACGAGCAGTACTTC. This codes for CASSPVLAGGTYEQYF.